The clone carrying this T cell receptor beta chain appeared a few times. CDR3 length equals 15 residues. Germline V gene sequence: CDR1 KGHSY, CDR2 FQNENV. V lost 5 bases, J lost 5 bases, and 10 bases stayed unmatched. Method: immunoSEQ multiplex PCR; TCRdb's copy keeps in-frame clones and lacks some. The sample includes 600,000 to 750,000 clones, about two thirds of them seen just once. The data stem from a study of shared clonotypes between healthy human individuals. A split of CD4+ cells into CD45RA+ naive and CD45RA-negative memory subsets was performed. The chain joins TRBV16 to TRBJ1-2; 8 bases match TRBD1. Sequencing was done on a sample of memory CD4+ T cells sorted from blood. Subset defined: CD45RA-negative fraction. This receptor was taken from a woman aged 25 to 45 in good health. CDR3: CASSRNEDRGYGYTF. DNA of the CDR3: TGTGCCAGCAGCAGGAACGAAGACAGGGGATATGGCTACACCTTC.